This TCR beta chain is drawn from a study of shared clonotypes between healthy human individuals. The table came from immunoSEQ multiplex PCR; TCRdb's copy has only in-frame clones and leaves some out. There are fewer than 400,000 clones in the sample; around 67% occur only once, and 10% lies in the top ten. Germline loops: CDR1 SGHTA, CDR2 FQGNSA. V lost 2 bases and J 5 bases, leaving 12 bases between the germline ends. This CDR3 is built from 14 residues. This chain connects TRBV7-2 to TRBJ1-2; D not resolved. The TCR sequence derives from a man aged 25 to 40 in good health. Material for sequencing was memory CD4+ T cells sorted from blood. Subset in this sample: CD45RA-negative fraction. The CDR3: CASSLSSWSYGYTF. In nucleotides, the CDR3 is TGTGCCAGCAGCTTAAGTTCTTGGTCTTATGGCTACACCTTC.